This T cell receptor (beta chain) appears in the sequencing data of a study of T cell responses to AZD1222 COVID-19 vaccine. Study-level background: Pooling covered second doses at about 4 or about 12 weeks. The study, taken as a whole, reports: Baseline serostatus was positive in only a handful of AZD1222 recipients. Females made up more of the donors, who were largely white British, and clonal diversity may have come out too low.

Produced via immunoSEQ multiplex PCR; TCRdb's table is partial and in-frame only. The sample lists some 120,000 clones, roughly 88% occurring once. Remarks on this clone: Its cognate antigen is unknown.

Germline V gives CDR1 SEHNR, CDR2 FQNEAQ (reference sequence). CDR3 length: 14 residues. Trimming removed 1 base from V and 0 bases from J, with 4 bases in between. The source is an adult in good health. The rearrangement joins TRBV7-9 to TRBJ1-3, with D hard to call. Sequences were derived from peripheral blood, sampled on day 0 of AZD1222 vaccination. The CDR3 loop is CASSLDSSGNTIYF. For the CDR3, the DNA is TGTGCCAGCAGCTTAGATAGCTCTGGAAACACCATATATTTT.